This TCR beta chain was identified in a study of T cell repertoires in cytomegalovirus infection. V lost 0 bases, J lost 4 bases, and 7 bases stayed unmatched. The CDR3 runs to 15 residues. Germline-derived CDR1 and CDR2 are SGHDT and YYEEEE. TCRdb recomputed calls from the reads with MiXCR, one row per CDR3 protein. Of hundreds of thousands of distinct CDR3 sequences listed, 33% were seen once; the top ten hold 18%. This clonotype has just a few counts. No antigen is known for it. The genes are TRBV5-6 and TRBJ2-7; the match to TRBD2 covers 7 bases. This sequence originates from a human donor in good health (CMV status not recorded). Some clones in this sample may be carry-over from other donors' samples. The sequenced sample was cultured PBMCs, obtained from culture after CMV antigen stimulation. The CDR3 DNA is TGTGCCAGCAGCTTGGCCCCTAGCGGACCATACGAGCAGTACTTC. It encodes CASSLAPSGPYEQYF. Full variable domain (remainder filled in from reference TRBV5-6 and TRBJ2-7): DAGVTQSPTHLIKTRGQQVTLRCSPKSGHDTVSWYQQALGQGPQFIFQYYEEEERQRGNFPDRFSGHQFPNYSSELNVNALLLGDSALYLCASSLAPSGPYEQYFGPGTRLTVT.